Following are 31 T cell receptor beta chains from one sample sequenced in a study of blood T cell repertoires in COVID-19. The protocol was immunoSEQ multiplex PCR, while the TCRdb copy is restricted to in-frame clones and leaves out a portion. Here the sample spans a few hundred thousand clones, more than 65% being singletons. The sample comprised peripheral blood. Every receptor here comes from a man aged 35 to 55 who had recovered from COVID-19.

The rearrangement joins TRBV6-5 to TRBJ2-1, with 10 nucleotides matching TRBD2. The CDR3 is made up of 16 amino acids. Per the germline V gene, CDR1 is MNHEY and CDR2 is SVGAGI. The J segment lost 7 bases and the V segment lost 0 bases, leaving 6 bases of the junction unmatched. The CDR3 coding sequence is TGTGCCAGCAGTTACTCTTCCAGCGGGGGGGCTAATGAGCAGTTCTTC. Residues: CASSYSSSGGANEQFF.

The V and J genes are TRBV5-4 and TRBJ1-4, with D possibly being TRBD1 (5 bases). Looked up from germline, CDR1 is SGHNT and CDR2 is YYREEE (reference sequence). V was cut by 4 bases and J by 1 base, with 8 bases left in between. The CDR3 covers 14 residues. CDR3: CASSQGGTNEKLFF. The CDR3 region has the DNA TGTGCCAGCAGCCAGGGAGGAACTAATGAAAAACTGTTTTTT.

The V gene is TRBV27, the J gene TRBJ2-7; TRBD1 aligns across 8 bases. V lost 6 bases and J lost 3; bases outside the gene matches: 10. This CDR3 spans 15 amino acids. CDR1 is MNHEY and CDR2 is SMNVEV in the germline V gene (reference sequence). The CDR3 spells CASRWDGTGVYEQYF. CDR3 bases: TGTGCCAGCAGGTGGGACGGGACAGGAGTCTACGAGCAGTACTTC.

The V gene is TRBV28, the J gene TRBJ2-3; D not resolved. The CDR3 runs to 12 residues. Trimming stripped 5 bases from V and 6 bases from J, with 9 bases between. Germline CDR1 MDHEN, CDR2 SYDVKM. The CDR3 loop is CASSPPRDTQYF. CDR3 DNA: TGTGCCAGCAGTCCACCGAGGGATACGCAGTATTTT.

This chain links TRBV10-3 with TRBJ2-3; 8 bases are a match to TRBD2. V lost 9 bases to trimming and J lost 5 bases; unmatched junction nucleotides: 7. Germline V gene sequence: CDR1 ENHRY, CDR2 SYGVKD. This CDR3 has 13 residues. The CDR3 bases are TGTGCCATGCGGGGGGATTTGAGAGATACGCAGTATTTT. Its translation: CAMRGDLRDTQYF.

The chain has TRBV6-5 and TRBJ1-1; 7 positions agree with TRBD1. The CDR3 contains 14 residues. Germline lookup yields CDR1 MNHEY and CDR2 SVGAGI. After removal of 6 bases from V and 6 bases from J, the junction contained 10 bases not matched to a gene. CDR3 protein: CASRRQGSGPEAFF. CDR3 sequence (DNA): TGTGCCAGCAGAAGACAGGGTTCGGGCCCTGAAGCTTTCTTT.

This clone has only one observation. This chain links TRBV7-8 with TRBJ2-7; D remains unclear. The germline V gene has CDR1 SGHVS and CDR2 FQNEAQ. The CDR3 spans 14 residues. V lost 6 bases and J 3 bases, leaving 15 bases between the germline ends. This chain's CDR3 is CASRRESLGYEQYF. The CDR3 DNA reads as TGTGCCAGCAGACGCGAATCCCTCGGCTACGAGCAGTACTTC. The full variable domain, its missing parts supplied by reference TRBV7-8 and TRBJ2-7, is GAGVSQSPRYKVAKRGQDVALRCDPISGHVSLFWYQQALGQGPEFLTYFQNEAQLDKSGLPSDRFFAERPEGSVSTLKIQRTQQEDSAVYLCASRRESLGYEQYFGPGTRLTVT.

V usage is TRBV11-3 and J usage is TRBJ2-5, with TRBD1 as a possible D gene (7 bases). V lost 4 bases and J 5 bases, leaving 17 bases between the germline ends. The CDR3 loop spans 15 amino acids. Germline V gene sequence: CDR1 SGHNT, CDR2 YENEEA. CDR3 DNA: TGTGCCAGCAGCTCTCCGGGAGAAGGGGGCGAGACCCAGTACTTC. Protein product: CASSSPGEGGETQYF.

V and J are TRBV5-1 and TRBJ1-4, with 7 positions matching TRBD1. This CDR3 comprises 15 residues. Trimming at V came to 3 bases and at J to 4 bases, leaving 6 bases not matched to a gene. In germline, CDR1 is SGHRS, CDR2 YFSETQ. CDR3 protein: CASSSETGNNEKLFF. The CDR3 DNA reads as TGCGCCAGCAGCTCGGAGACAGGGAATAATGAAAAACTGTTTTTT.

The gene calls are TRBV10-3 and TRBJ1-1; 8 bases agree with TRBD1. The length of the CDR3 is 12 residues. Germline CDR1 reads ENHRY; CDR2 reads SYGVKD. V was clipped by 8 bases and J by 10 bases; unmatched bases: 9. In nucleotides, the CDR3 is TGTGCCATCCAAAATACGGGGACAGGAGCTTTCTTT. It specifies CAIQNTGTGAFF.

Written as DNA, the CDR3 is TGTGCCAGCAGTTACTCGAGGGGGGGGCTGAACACTGAAGCTTTCTTT. Translation gives CASSYSRGGLNTEAFF. This rearrangement joins TRBV6-2 or TRBV6-3 to TRBJ1-1; D perhaps matches TRBD1 (6 bases). Germline V gene lookup returns CDR1 MNHEY and CDR2 SVGEGT. The CDR3 length is 16 residues. V lost 0 bases and J 0 bases, leaving 11 bases between the germline ends.

CDR3 region: CASSLLGIAREQYF. The CDR3 DNA reads as TGTGCCAGCAGCTTGCTCGGAATCGCTAGGGAGCAGTACTTC. The rearrangement links TRBV5-4 to TRBJ2-7, with D unclear. CDR3 length equals 14 residues. CDR1 and CDR2 (germline): SGHNT, YYREEE (reference sequence). V shed 1 base and J shed 7 bases, with 15 bases lying between them.

The chain's CDR3 is CASSTGTSGSTDTQYF. Written as DNA, the CDR3 is TGTGCCAGCTCAACAGGGACTAGCGGGAGCACAGATACGCAGTATTTT. V gene TRBV18 combines with J gene TRBJ2-3; TRBD2 agrees at 12 bases. The CDR3 is made up of 16 amino acids. The germline V gene encodes CDR1 KGHSH and CDR2 LQKENI. J was trimmed by 0 bases and V by 5 bases; bases with no gene match: 3.

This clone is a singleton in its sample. The CDR3 coding sequence is TGTGCCAGCAGCTTTCTGGCGGGAAGGCACAATGAGCAGTTCTTC. Protein product: CASSFLAGRHNEQFF. The chain couples TRBV11-2 to TRBJ2-1; tentatively, D is TRBD2 (6 bases). Trimming took off 3 bases at V and 5 bases at J, with 14 bases between the two ends. CDR3 size: 15 residues. Per germline, CDR1 SGHAT and CDR2 FQNNGV.

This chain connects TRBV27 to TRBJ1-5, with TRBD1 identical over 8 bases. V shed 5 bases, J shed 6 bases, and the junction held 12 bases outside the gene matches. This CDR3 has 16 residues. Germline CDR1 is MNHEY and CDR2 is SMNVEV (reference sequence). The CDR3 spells CASSTLGRTGTQPQHF. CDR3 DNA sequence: TGTGCCAGCAGTACACTCGGACGGACAGGGACTCAGCCCCAGCATTTT.

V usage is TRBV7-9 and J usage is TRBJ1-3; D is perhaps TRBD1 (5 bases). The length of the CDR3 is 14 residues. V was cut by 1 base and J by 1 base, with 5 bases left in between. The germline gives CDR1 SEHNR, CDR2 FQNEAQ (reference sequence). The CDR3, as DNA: TGTGCCAGCAGCTTAGGACAGTCTGGAAACACCATATATTTT. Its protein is CASSLGQSGNTIYF.

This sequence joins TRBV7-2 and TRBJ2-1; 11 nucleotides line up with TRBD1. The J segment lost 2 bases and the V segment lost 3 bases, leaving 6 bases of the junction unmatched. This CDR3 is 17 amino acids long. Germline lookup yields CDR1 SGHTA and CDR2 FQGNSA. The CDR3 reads CASSFAGDRGTYNEQFF. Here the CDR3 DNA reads TGTGCCAGCAGCTTCGCCGGGGACAGGGGGACCTACAATGAGCAGTTCTTC.

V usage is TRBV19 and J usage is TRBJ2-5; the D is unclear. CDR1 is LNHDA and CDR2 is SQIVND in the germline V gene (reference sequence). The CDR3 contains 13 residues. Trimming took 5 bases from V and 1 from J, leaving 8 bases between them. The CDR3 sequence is CASSERLQETQYF. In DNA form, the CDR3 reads TGTGCCAGTAGTGAGAGGCTCCAAGAGACCCAGTACTTC. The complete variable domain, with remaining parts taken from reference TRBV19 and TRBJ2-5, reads DGGITQSPKYLFRKEGQNVTLSCEQNLNHDAMYWYRQDPGQGLRLIYYSQIVNDFQKGDIAEGYSVSREKKESFPLTVTSAQKNPTAFYLCASSERLQETQYFGPGTRLLVL.

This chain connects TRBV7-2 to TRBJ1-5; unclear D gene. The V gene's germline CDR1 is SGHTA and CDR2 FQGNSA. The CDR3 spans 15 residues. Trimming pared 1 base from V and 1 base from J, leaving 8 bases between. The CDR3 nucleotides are TGTGCCAGCAGCTTAGGGTTCGGGAGCAATCAGCCCCAGCATTTT. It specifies CASSLGFGSNQPQHF. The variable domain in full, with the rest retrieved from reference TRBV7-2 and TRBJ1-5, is GAGVSQSPSNKVTEKGKDVELRCDPISGHTALYWYRQSLGQGLEFLIYFQGNSAPDKSGLPSDRFSAERTGGSVSTLTIQRTQQEDSAVYLCASSLGFGSNQPQHFGDGTRLSIL.

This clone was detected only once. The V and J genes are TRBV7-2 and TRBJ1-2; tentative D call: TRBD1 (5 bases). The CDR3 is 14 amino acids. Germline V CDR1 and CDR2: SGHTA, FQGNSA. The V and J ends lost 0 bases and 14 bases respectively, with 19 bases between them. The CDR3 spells CASSLAVDSPPGTF. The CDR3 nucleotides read TGTGCCAGCAGCTTAGCCGTCGACAGTCCCCCGGGTACCTTC. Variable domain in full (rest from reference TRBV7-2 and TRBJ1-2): GAGVSQSPSNKVTEKGKDVELRCDPISGHTALYWYRQSLGQGLEFLIYFQGNSAPDKSGLPSDRFSAERTGGSVSTLTIQRTQQEDSAVYLCASSLAVDSPPGTFGSGTRLTVV.

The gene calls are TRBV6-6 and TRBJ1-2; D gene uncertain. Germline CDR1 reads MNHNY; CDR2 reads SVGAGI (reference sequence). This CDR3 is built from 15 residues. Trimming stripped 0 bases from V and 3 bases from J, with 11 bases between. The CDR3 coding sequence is TGTGCCAGCAGTTACTCCGTCGCGGCGGACTATGGCTACACCTTC. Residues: CASSYSVAADYGYTF.

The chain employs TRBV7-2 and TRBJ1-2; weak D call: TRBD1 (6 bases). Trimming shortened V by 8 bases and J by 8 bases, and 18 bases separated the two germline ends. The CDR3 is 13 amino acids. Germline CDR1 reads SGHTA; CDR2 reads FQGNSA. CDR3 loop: CASSRQAGYGYTF. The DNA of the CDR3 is TGTGCCAGCTCCCGACAGGCGGGTTACGGCTACACCTTC.

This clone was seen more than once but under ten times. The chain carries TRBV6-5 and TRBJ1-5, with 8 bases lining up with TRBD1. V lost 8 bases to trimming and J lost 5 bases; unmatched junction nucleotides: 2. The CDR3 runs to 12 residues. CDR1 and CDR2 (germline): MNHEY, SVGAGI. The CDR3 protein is CASDRGDQPQHF. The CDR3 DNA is TGTGCCAGCGACAGGGGCGATCAGCCCCAGCATTTT.

The CDR3 coding sequence is TGTGCCAGTAGCCAGGTTGTAGGTAGCAATCAGCCCCAGCATTTT. It is translated as CASSQVVGSNQPQHF. V is TRBV19 and J is TRBJ1-5, with D unclear. Germline-derived CDR1 and CDR2 are LNHDA and SQIVND (reference sequence). The CDR3 length is 15 residues. V was trimmed by 6 bases and J by 0 bases, leaving 12 bases between them.

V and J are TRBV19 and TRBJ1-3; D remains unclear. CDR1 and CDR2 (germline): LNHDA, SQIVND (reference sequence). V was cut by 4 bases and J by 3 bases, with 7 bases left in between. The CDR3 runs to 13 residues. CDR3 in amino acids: CASSKLDGNTIYF. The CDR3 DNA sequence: TGTGCCAGTAGTAAGCTTGATGGAAACACCATATATTTT.

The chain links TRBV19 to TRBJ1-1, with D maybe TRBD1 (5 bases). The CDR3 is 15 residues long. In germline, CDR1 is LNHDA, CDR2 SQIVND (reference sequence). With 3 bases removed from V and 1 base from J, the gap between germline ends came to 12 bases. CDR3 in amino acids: CASSILFGGNTEAFF. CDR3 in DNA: TGTGCCAGTAGTATTCTCTTCGGGGGGAACACTGAAGCTTTCTTT.

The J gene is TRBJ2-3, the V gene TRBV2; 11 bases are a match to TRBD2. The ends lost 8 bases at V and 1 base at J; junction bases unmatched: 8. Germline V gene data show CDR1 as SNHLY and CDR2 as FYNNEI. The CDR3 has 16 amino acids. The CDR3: CASGLAGITGTDTQYF. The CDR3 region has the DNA TGTGCCAGCGGACTAGCGGGTATCACTGGCACAGATACGCAGTATTTT.

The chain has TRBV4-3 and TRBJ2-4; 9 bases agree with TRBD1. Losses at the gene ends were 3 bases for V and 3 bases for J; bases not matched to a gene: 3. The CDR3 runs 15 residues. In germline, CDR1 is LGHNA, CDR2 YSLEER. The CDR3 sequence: CASSHRQGVKNIQYF. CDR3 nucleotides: TGCGCCAGCAGCCACCGACAGGGGGTCAAAAACATTCAGTACTTC.

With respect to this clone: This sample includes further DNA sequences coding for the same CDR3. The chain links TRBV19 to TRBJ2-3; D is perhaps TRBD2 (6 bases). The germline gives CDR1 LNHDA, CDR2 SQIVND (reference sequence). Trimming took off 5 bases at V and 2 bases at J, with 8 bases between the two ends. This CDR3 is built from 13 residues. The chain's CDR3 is CASSRGLTDTQYF. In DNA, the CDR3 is TGTGCCAGTAGTCGGGGACTCACAGATACGCAGTATTTT.

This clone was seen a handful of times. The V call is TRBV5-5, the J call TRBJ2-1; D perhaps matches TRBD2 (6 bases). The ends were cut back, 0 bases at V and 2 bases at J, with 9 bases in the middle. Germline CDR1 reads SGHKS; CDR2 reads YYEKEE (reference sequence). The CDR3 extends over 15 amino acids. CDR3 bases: TGTGCCAGCAGCTTGGATGGCGGGACCTACAATGAGCAGTTCTTC. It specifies CASSLDGGTYNEQFF.

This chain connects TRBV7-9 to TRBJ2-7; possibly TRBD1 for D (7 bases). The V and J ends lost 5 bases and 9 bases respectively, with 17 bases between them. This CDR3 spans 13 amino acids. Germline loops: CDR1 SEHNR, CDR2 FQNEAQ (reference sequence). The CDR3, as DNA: TGTGCCAGCAGCCCCCGGCAGGGGGGTGTGCAGTACTTC. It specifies CASSPRQGGVQYF.